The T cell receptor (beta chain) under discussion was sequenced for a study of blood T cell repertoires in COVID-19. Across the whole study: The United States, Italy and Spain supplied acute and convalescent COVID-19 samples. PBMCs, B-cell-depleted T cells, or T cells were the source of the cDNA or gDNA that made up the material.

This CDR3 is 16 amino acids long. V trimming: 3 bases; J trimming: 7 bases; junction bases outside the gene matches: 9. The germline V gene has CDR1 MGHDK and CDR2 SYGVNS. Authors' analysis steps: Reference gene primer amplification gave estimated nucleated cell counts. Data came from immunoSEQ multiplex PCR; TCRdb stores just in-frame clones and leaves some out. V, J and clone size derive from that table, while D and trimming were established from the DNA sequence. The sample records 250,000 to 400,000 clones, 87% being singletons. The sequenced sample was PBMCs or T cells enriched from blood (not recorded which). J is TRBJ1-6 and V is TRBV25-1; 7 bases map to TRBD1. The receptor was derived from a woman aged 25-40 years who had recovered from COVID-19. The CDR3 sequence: CASSDAPGQLNSPLHF. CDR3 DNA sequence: TGTGCCAGCAGTGATGCCCCGGGACAGCTGAATTCACCCCTCCACTTT. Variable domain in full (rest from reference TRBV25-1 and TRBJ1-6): EADIYQTPRYLVIGTGKKITLECSQTMGHDKMYWYQQDPGMELHLIHYSYGVNSTEKGDLSSESTVSRIRTEHFPLTLESARPSHTSQYLCASSDAPGQLNSPLHFGNGTRLTVT.